The present T cell receptor (beta chain) was sequenced within a study of sequential checkpoint blockade in melanoma (dated by TCRdb to the late 2010s). In the study overall: Using 1:1 randomization, the trial assigned patients either to first-line nivolumab followed by ipilimumab (arm A) or to ipilimumab followed by nivolumab (arm B). Maintenance nivolumab was given following each of the two trial sequences. For about 20 patients, matched tumor biopsies were taken both before treatment and at week 13, after single-agent nivolumab (arm A) or ipilimumab (arm B). Around 80% of the matched pre- and post-treatment tumor biopsy pairs came from the same lesion. DNA from about 90 melanoma tumor samples collected before treatment underwent TCRbeta immunosequencing.

Worth noting for this clone: Its antigen is currently not known. No much larger clone is present one base from it, and per-base qualities are unavailable.

Reading the label with the study, this specimen's treatment or condition is: randomized to nivolumab then ipilimumab (arm A) or the reverse (arm B). None of the patients in the trial had previously been given DNA-damaging chemotherapy. Samples came from patients with melanoma in CheckMate 064, a randomized, open-label phase II trial of sequential checkpoint blockade. Genomic DNA from formalin-fixed paraffin-embedded (FFPE) tissue samples served as the input for tumor TCR sequencing. TCRbeta CDR3 regions were immunosequenced from genomic DNA with the immunoSEQ Assay. Before high-throughput sequencing, genomic DNA was amplified using bias-controlled multiplex PCR. In the authors' own workflow: To quantify the absolute abundance of each unique TCRbeta CDR3 region, the sequences were collapsed and filtered. Clonality was defined as 1 minus Pielou's evenness and was calculated using productive rearrangements only. Tumor T-cell fraction was computed by normalizing TCRbeta template counts to usable DNA, estimated from several housekeeping genes. A previously published method was used to identify clones whose frequencies were significantly greater in on-treatment samples than in baseline samples. TCRdb took this table from immuneACCESS and kept in-frame rearrangements with V and J called. Such tables lack part of the clones; where checked against another copy, unresolved V genes explain under half of the gap, and the rest is unexplained. That table gives V, J and clone size, and the DNA gave D and trimming. This sample comprises under 550 clones, 20% to 25% of them detected only once. Of the sample, about 12% is held by the ten largest clones.

The research as a whole found: The response-prediction model combining TCR metrics and mutation burden needs validation in larger, independent patient cohorts. Tumor T-cell fraction and clonality were found to correlate with PD-L1 staining and CD8+ T-cell counts but not with mutational load. Among patients in arm A, the nivolumab-first arm, pretreatment tumor TIL clonality was associated with response (P = .04). Small sample sizes and reduced statistical power limited the analyses of tumor T-cell fraction within each arm. Clinical benefit was about 30 times more likely to be achieved by patients whose tumor T-cell fraction and clonality increased by week 13.

There are 13 amino acids in the CDR3, from cysteine to phenylalanine inclusive. Solely the CDR3 DNA is kept, with 39 bases framed from the first base. V and J are truncated by 10 bases and 4 bases respectively, leaving an intervening sequence of 16 bases. Via the germline V gene (reference sequence), CDR1 is LNHDA and CDR2 SQIVND. The sample here was tumor tissue (inferred from file names), taken from a patient given nivolumab and ipilimumab in sequence. The sequence came from a human donor with melanoma. Rearrangement joined TRBV19 to TRBJ1-1; the D region possibly corresponds to TRBD1 (6 bases align). The DNA is as follows: TGTGCCACTCCAAGGGGGGGTGGCACTGAAGCTTTCTTT. This translates into CATPRGGGTEAFF.